Below are 17 T cell receptor beta chains sequenced from a single sample in a study of CD8+CD57+ T cells in acquired aplastic anemia (dated by TCRdb to 2017 to 2018). Instrument on record: Illumina HiSeq 2000. Genomic DNA served as template for TCR beta VDJ combination and CDR3 sequence profiling. The public reads were run again by TCRdb, first through fastp at Q25 and then through MiXCR, and only productive beta chains were kept. Rows matching on CDR3 protein sequence are summarized as one entry with the most common DNA and genes. The sample contains 89,000 or so distinct CDR3 sequences, roughly 70% of them found a single time. Less than 75% of the sample is in the top ten clones. Expansion of CD8+CD57+ cells had been shown by flow cytometry in the patients chosen for sequencing. Sequencing was done on a sample of sorted CD4+, CD8+, or CD8+CD57+ T cells (not recorded which) from PBMCs. The receptors originated from a human donor with aplastic anemia.

The rearrangement links TRBV20-1 to TRBJ1-1; D is unclear. CDR3 length: 13 residues. Trimming pared 3 bases from V and 0 bases from J, leaving 8 bases between. The germline gives CDR1 DFQATT, CDR2 SNEGSKA (reference sequence). The CDR3 reads CSARTPMNTEAFF. CDR3 sequence (DNA): TGCAGTGCTAGGACACCTATGAACACTGAAGCTTTCTTT.

This clonotype came up a few times. The chain links TRBV24-1 to TRBJ2-6; 7 nucleotides align to TRBD2. Germline trimming cut 5 bases from V and 0 bases from J; bases unmatched to any gene: 3. The CDR3 is 16 residues long. The germline CDR1 and CDR2 sequences are KGHDR and SFDVKD. In nucleotides, the CDR3 is TGTGCCACCAGTGCGGCGGGAGTCTCTGGGGCCAACGTCCTGACTTTC. Translation: CATSAAGVSGANVLTF.

The chain links TRBV28 to TRBJ2-1; 9 bases are a match to TRBD2. The V segment lost 5 bases and the J segment 12 bases; nucleotides outside the gene matches: 5. From germline, CDR1 is MDHEN and CDR2 SYDVKM. This CDR3 has 12 amino acids. The CDR3 sequence is CASSLAGFPQFF. The DNA for the CDR3 is TGTGCCAGCAGTCTAGCGGGATTTCCGCAGTTCTTC.

This clonotype has a count of ten or more. The chain links TRBV15 to TRBJ2-3; 7 bases line up with TRBD1. The CDR3 runs 15 residues. With V trimmed by 0 bases and J by 6 bases, 6 bases remained unmatched. Germline-derived CDR1 and CDR2 are LNHNV and YYDKDF (reference sequence). CDR3 DNA: TGTGCCACCAGCAGAGATCCCACAGGGGTGGATACGCAGTATTTT. Its translation is CATSRDPTGVDTQYF.

This clonotype came up many times. This rearrangement joins TRBV20-1 to TRBJ1-5; TRBD1 aligns across 9 bases. CDR3 length equals 14 residues. Unmatched junction bases numbered 4, after V lost 5 bases and J lost 2 bases. Germline CDR1 DFQATT, CDR2 SNEGSKA (reference sequence). The CDR3 DNA sequence: TGCAGTGCTCACACAGGGGGCGGCAATCAGCCCCAGCATTTT. Translated: CSAHTGGGNQPQHF.

V and J are TRBV20-1 and TRBJ1-5, with 11 bases aligning to TRBD1. In germline, CDR1 is DFQATT, CDR2 SNEGSKA (reference sequence). This CDR3 has 12 amino acids. J was trimmed by 6 bases and V by 5 bases; bases with no gene match: 0. The CDR3 coding sequence is TGCAGTGCTGGGACAGGGGGTCAGCCCCAGCATTTT. Protein product: CSAGTGGQPQHF.

This chain joins TRBV29-1 and TRBJ2-7, with TRBD2 matching over 10 bases. The length of the CDR3 is 12 residues. V lost 8 bases, J lost 2 bases, and 3 bases stayed unmatched. CDR1 is SQVTM and CDR2 is ANQGSEA in the germline V gene. CDR3 protein: CSSGGAAYEQYF. The CDR3 DNA is TGCAGCAGCGGGGGGGCCGCCTACGAGCAGTACTTC.

This clonotype came up a few times. V gene TRBV2 combines with J gene TRBJ2-7; tentative D call: TRBD1 (6 bases). CDR1 is SNHLY and CDR2 is FYNNEI in the germline V gene. This CDR3 is built from 13 residues. V gave up 6 bases and J gave up 2 bases, with 11 bases separating them. In nucleotides, the CDR3 is TGTGCCAGCAGCACACAGGGCCCCTACGAGCAGTACTTC. Translation: CASSTQGPYEQYF.

The chain couples TRBV20-1 to TRBJ1-1, with D maybe TRBD1 (5 bases). Germline V CDR1 and CDR2: DFQATT, SNEGSKA (reference sequence). CDR3 length equals 14 residues. Trimming stripped 6 bases from V and 1 base from J, with 15 bases between. The CDR3 reads CSAYRDGENTEAFF. CDR3 DNA sequence: TGCAGTGCGTATCGGGACGGGGAGAACACTGAAGCTTTCTTT.

The CDR3 bases are TGCAGTGCTAGAGATGTGGACAGGGCCGATTCACCCCTCCACTTT. This translates into CSARDVDRADSPLHF. The genes are TRBV20-1 and TRBJ1-6; 8 nucleotides match TRBD1. CDR3 length: 15 amino acids. Looked up from germline, CDR1 is DFQATT and CDR2 is SNEGSKA (reference sequence). V lost 0 bases to trimming and J lost 8 bases; unmatched junction nucleotides: 6.

The chain joins TRBV2 to TRBJ1-2; 8 positions agree with TRBD1. CDR1 SNHLY and CDR2 FYNNEI come from the germline V gene. This CDR3 spans 15 amino acids. The trim removed 9 bases at V and 2 bases at J, leaving 11 bases unmatched. CDR3 nucleotide sequence: TGTGCCAGTCGACAGGGGATAAGTCTCAACTATGGCTACACCTTC. It is translated as CASRQGISLNYGYTF.

This clonotype occurred a few times. For the CDR3, the DNA is TGCAGTGCCAGTGGGGGACAGGGTCCCTACGAGCAGTACTTC. It yields the protein CSASGGQGPYEQYF. This chain uses TRBV20-1 with TRBJ2-7; 9 bases are a match to TRBD1. The V gene's germline CDR1 is DFQATT and CDR2 SNEGSKA (reference sequence). The ends lost 6 bases at V and 2 bases at J; junction bases unmatched: 8. CDR3 length: 14 residues.

This clonotype was observed many times. The chain has TRBV5-1 and TRBJ2-3; TRBD1 agrees at 9 bases. The CDR3 covers 15 residues. J gave up 4 bases and V 2 bases, and 5 bases lay outside the gene matches. Germline loops: CDR1 SGHRS, CDR2 YFSETQ. This chain's CDR3 is CASSLRDRDSDTQYF. The CDR3, as DNA: TGCGCCAGCAGCTTACGGGACAGGGATTCAGATACGCAGTATTTT.

The chain couples TRBV20-1 to TRBJ1-2, with D possibly matching TRBD1 (6 bases). CDR1 and CDR2 (germline): DFQATT, SNEGSKA (reference sequence). This CDR3 comprises 14 residues. V was shortened by 6 bases and J by 5 bases, with 19 bases between the two germline ends. The CDR3 sequence is CSAGGGPDLYGYTF. CDR3 DNA sequence: TGCAGTGCGGGAGGGGGGCCGGACTTATATGGCTACACCTTC.

Remarks on this clonotype: One junction end does not reproduce the germline sequence, and a read error may be involved. V is TRBV12-3 or TRBV12-4 and J is TRBJ2-5, with TRBD1 identical over 9 bases. This CDR3 is 17 amino acids long. CDR3 in amino acids: CASAGTGSGASQGTQYF. CDR3 DNA sequence: TGTGCCAGCGCGGGGACAGGGTCGGGGGCCTCACAAGGGACCCAGTACTTC.

The rearrangement links TRBV20-1 to TRBJ1-6, with TRBD1 matching over 9 bases. Looked up from germline, CDR1 is DFQATT and CDR2 is SNEGSKA (reference sequence). V was clipped by 7 bases and J by 10 bases; unmatched bases: 8. The CDR3 loop spans 13 amino acids. The CDR3 DNA follows: TGCAGTGTTCGGGACAGGGACGGATCACCCCTCCACTTT. This gives the protein CSVRDRDGSPLHF.

The chain couples TRBV2 to TRBJ2-7, with TRBD2 identical over 7 bases. Germline CDR1 SNHLY, CDR2 FYNNEI. J lost 4 bases, V lost 8 bases, and 5 bases had no gene match. This CDR3 spans 12 amino acids. The CDR3 region is CASQRGGYEQYF. The DNA of the CDR3 is TGTGCCAGCCAGCGGGGAGGGTACGAGCAGTACTTC.